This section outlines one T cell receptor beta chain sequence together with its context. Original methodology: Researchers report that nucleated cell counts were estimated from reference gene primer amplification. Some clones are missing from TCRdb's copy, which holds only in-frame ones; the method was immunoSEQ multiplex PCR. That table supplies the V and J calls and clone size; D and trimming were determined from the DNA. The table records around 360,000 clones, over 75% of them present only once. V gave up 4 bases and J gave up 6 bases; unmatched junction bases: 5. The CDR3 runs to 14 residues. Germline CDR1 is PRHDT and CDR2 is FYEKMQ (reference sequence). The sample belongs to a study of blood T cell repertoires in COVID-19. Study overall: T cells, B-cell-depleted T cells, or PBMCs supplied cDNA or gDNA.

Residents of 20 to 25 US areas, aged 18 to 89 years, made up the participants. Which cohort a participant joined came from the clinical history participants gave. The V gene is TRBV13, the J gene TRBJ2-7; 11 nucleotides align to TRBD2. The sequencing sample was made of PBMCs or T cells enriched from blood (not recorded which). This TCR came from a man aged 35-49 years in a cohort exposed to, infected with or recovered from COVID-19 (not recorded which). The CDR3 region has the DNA TGTGCCAGCAGCTCCTATCTAGCGGGAGGCGAGCAGTACTTC. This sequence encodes CASSSYLAGGEQYF. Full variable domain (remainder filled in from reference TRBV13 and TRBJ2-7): AAGVIQSPRHLIKEKRETATLKCYPIPRHDTVYWYQQGPGQDPQFLISFYEKMQSDKGSIPDRFSAQQFSDYHSELNMSSLELGDSALYFCASSSYLAGGEQYFGPGTRLTVT.